These 15 T cell receptor beta chains were all obtained from the same sample, sequenced in a study of vaccination and CD4 T cells after COVID-19. Sequenced with the Oncomine TCR Beta short-read assay was DNA taken from cultured CD4+ T cells. TCRdb called the PCR reads again in MiXCR, with one record for every CDR3 protein. The profile covers over 8,500 distinct CDR3 sequences, with around 54% appearing a single time and less than 8.5% taken by the ten largest. As for treatment: roughly ten-day PBMC culture with coronavirus spike peptide pools or control peptides (ViraFEST assay). Their antigen targets remain unknown. Sequenced sample: CD4+ T cells from blood, cultured in vitro. Source of these receptors: a human donor who had recovered from COVID-19.

This clonotype was detected a few times. The chain joins TRBV21-1 to TRBJ1-5; TRBD1, the table's D call, lacks a check against the DNA. TRBV21-1 constitutes a pseudogene. This CDR3 comprises 17 residues. CDR3 residues: CASSKGQGAWSNQPQHF. In nucleotides, the CDR3 is TGTGCCAGCAGCAAAGGGCAGGGGGCCTGGAGCAATCAGCCCCAGCATTTT.

This chain links TRBV30 with TRBJ1-1; possible D gene TRBD1, 6 bases. With 3 bases removed from V and 12 bases from J, the gap between germline ends came to 11 bases. The CDR3 runs to 10 residues. CDR1 is GTSNPN, CDR2 SVGIG, per germline (reference sequence). The CDR3: CAWRLDRTFF. The CDR3 DNA is TGTGCCTGGAGGCTAGACAGGACTTTCTTT.

For this clonotype: Mismatch with germline at one junction end may stem from a read error. The rearrangement joins TRBV12-3 or TRBV12-4 to TRBJ1-6; 7 bases fit TRBD1. This CDR3 spans 15 amino acids. CDR3 sequence: CASSLGDRVGSPLHF. The CDR3 nucleotides are TGTGCCAGCAGCTTAGGAGACAGGGTTGGATCACCCCTCCACTTT.

The V call is TRBV30, the J call TRBJ2-5; D remains unclear. Germline-derived CDR1 and CDR2 are GTSNPN and SVGIG (reference sequence). With 2 bases removed from V and 6 bases from J, the gap between germline ends came to 16 bases. The CDR3 totals 14 residues. The CDR3 region is CAWSTRIARKTQYF. For the CDR3, the DNA is TGTGCCTGGAGTACCCGAATAGCACGGAAGACCCAGTACTTC.

The chain has TRBV12-3 or TRBV12-4 and TRBJ2-5; D remains unclear. Trimming removed 3 bases at V and 1 base at J, with 6 bases between. The CDR3 runs 13 residues. CDR3 in DNA: TGTGCCAGCAGTTTGATGCTCCAAGAGACCCAGTACTTC. Protein sequence: CASSLMLQETQYF.

In DNA form, the CDR3 reads TGTGCCAGCAAGTTAACCGGGACTAGCGGGAGCTACAATGAGCAGTTCTTC. Translated: CASKLTGTSGSYNEQFF. The chain has TRBV2 and TRBJ2-1; 14 nucleotides align to TRBD2. Trimming took 7 bases from V and 3 from J; bases not matched to a gene: 8. The CDR3 consists of 17 residues. Germline loops: CDR1 SNHLY, CDR2 FYNNEI.

The chain couples TRBV19 to TRBJ1-2, with a weak D call TRBD1 (6 bases). Germline-derived CDR1 and CDR2 are LNHDA and SQIVND (reference sequence). This CDR3 is built from 12 residues. V was pared by 7 bases and J by 5 bases, with 11 bases between. The CDR3 here is CASKAQGYGYTF. The CDR3 bases are TGTGCCAGTAAAGCACAGGGTTATGGCTACACCTTC.

The chain uses TRBV14 and TRBJ1-2, with 7 bases fitting TRBD1. The CDR3 is 17 amino acids. J was trimmed by 6 bases and V by 1 base; bases with no gene match: 14. The germline V gene has CDR1 SGHDN and CDR2 FVKESK. In nucleotides, the CDR3 is TGTGCCAGCAGCCAAGCCAGAGCGACAGGGCTAAGGGATGGCTACACCTTC. Translation: CASSQARATGLRDGYTF.

The J gene is TRBJ2-7, the V gene TRBV6-1, with no clear D. Trimming took off 3 bases at V and 0 bases at J, with 9 bases between the two ends. The CDR3 extends over 14 amino acids. Germline V CDR1 and CDR2: MNHNS, SASEGT. The CDR3 region has the DNA TGTGCCAGCAGTGAGCGGACGGACTCCTACGAGCAGTACTTC. This encodes CASSERTDSYEQYF.

By share, this clonotype counts as medium-sized (0.01 to 0.1%). The rearrangement links TRBV7-9 to TRBJ1-5; 7 nucleotides match TRBD1. The CDR3 totals 14 residues. The J segment lost 1 base and the V segment lost 5 bases, leaving 2 bases of the junction unmatched. CDR1 and CDR2 from the germline V gene are SEHNR and FQNEAQ (reference sequence). CDR3 DNA: TGTGCCAGCAGCCCGACAGGGAGCAATCAGCCCCAGCATTTT. This encodes CASSPTGSNQPQHF.

For the CDR3, the DNA is TGTGCCTGGAGTGTAACGGGGATGAAGTATGGCTACACCTTC. Translating it yields CAWSVTGMKYGYTF. This rearrangement joins TRBV30 to TRBJ1-2; no firm D call. Germline CDR1 and CDR2: GTSNPN and SVGIG (reference sequence). V dropped 0 bases and J dropped 5 bases, with 13 bases sitting between them. The CDR3 totals 14 residues.

The chain employs TRBV18 and TRBJ1-3, with a tentative D call TRBD1 (6 bases). The V gene's germline CDR1 is KGHSH and CDR2 LQKENI. The CDR3 extends over 18 amino acids. V was cut by 3 bases and J by 2 bases, with 20 bases left in between. CDR3 DNA: TGTGCCAGCTCACCGACGGGGACACTCGCTGGAGCTGGAAACACCATATATTTT. Translated: CASSPTGTLAGAGNTIYF.

The J gene is TRBJ2-2, the V gene TRBV6-1, with a tentative D call TRBD1 (6 bases). The CDR3 has 13 residues. Germline CDR1 and CDR2: MNHNS and SASEGT. Trimming pared 8 bases from V and 6 bases from J, leaving 13 bases between. DNA of the CDR3: TGTGCCAGCGAGGGGGTATTGGCCGGGGAGCTGTTTTTT. Its protein product is CASEGVLAGELFF.

V gene TRBV10-2 combines with J gene TRBJ2-7; no reliable D call. V lost 1 base and J 1 base, leaving 20 bases between the germline ends. This CDR3 spans 18 amino acids. The germline CDR1 and CDR2 sequences are WSHSY and SAAADI. The chain's CDR3 is CASSEWVKPGRRSYEQYF. The CDR3 DNA is TGCGCCAGCAGTGAGTGGGTGAAACCTGGACGGCGATCCTACGAGCAGTACTTC.

This rearrangement joins TRBV27 to TRBJ2-7; D may be TRBD2 (6 bases). Trimming took off 1 base at V and 0 bases at J, with 10 bases between the two ends. Germline CDR1 is MNHEY and CDR2 is SMNVEV (reference sequence). This CDR3 contains 15 residues. CDR3 amino acids: CASSLWAGFSYEQYF. CDR3 DNA: TGTGCCAGCAGTTTATGGGCGGGATTCTCCTACGAGCAGTACTTC.